Listed below are T cell receptor beta chains from one sample, sequenced in a study of graft-versus-host responses after intestinal transplantation. Their recognized antigens are unknown. Profiled with immunoSEQ multiplex PCR; TCRdb holds only in-frame clones, not every one. The sample has over 65,000 clones; under 95% are singletons. This specimen was unstimulated CD8+ T cells sorted from spleen or lymph node cells, taken before transplant. These receptors were taken from a human donor who was the organ donor for an intestinal transplant. CDR3s include the opening cysteine and the closing phenylalanine or tryptophan. The D gene is left open where the match is weak. Clone size is stated in some rows and not others, as once, few, many or a class when expanded.

clone_size j_call v_call d_call cdr3_nt cdr3_aa
. TRBJ2-7 TRBV5-6 . TGTGCCAGCAGCCCTGATCGGGGGGCTCCCTACGAGCAGTACTTC CASSPDRGAPYEQYF
once TRBJ2-1 TRBV11-2 TRBD2 TGTGCCAGCGGGGTACTAGCGGAGAGGAACAATGAGCAGTTCTTC CASGVLAERNNEQFF
. TRBJ2-2 TRBV19 . TGTGCCAGTCTGATCGCACTAGTCCGCGGTGTAGGGAACACCGGGGAGCTGTTTTTT CASLIALVRGVGNTGELFF
. TRBJ2-1 TRBV5-4 . TGTGCCAGCAGCCCGGTTGGGTTCTACAATGAGCAGTTCTTC CASSPVGFYNEQFF
once TRBJ2-7 TRBV16 . TGTGCCAGCAGCCAATCGATAGACTACTCCTACGAGCAGTACTTC CASSQSIDYSYEQYF
. TRBJ1-2 TRBV25-1 TRBD1 TGTGCCAGCAGTGAGCAACAGGGGGGCTATGGCTACACCTTC CASSEQQGGYGYTF
. TRBJ1-2 TRBV9 . TGTGCCCGGCCAACAGGACACCAAAAAGCGGCTGGCTACACCTTC CARPTGHQKAAGYTF
. TRBJ1-1 TRBV28 . TGTGCCAGCAGTGCCTCTGGGTGGAGGGAGGGTTTCGGGAACACTGAAGCTTTCTTT CASSASGWREGFGNTEAFF
. TRBJ2-7 TRBV11-2 TRBD1 TGTGCCAGCAGCCTAGGGGACAGGGGTTACGAGCAGTACTTC CASSLGDRGYEQYF
once TRBJ1-4 TRBV29-1 . TGCAGCGTTGAAGGAGTCCATGAAAAACTGTTTTTT CSVEGVHEKLFF
. TRBJ2-7 TRBV7-9 . TGTGCCAGCAGCTTAGTTTTGGGACAACAATCCTACGAGCAGTACTTC CASSLVLGQQSYEQYF
once TRBJ2-2 TRBV6-5 . TGTGCCAGCAGGGGAGTGAATTGGGCCGGGGAGCTGTTTTTT CASRGVNWAGELFF
. TRBJ1-2 TRBV20-1 . TGCAGTGCTAGTGGTAACTATGGCTACACCTTC CSASGNYGYTF
. TRBJ2-7 TRBV6-1 . TGTGCCAGCAGAAAACAGGAGGACTACGAGCAGTACTTC CASRKQEDYEQYF
. TRBJ2-1 TRBV5-4 . TGTGCCAGCAGCCCCTCGGGGCGGACAATCTACAATGAGCAGTTCTTC CASSPSGRTIYNEQFF
. TRBJ2-4 TRBV15 TRBD2 TGTGCCACCAGCAGAGAGTCTAGCGGGAGGGAAAAAAACATTCAGTACTTC CATSRESSGREKNIQYF
. TRBJ2-3 TRBV5-1 TRBD2 TGCGCCAGCAGCTTTAGCGGGGAAGGCACAGATACGCAGTATTTT CASSFSGEGTDTQYF
. TRBJ2-7 TRBV27 TRBD1 TGTGCCAGCAGTCCTCGGACAGGGGTCTACGAGCAGTACTTC CASSPRTGVYEQYF
. TRBJ2-2 TRBV7-6 . TGTGCCAGCAGCTTAGGGTTTAGGGCTTCCGGGGAGCTGTTTTTT CASSLGFRASGELFF
. TRBJ1-3 TRBV19 . TGTGCCAGTAGTCCGATCTCTGGAAACACCATATATTTT CASSPISGNTIYF
. TRBJ1-1 TRBV30 . TGTGCCTGGAGTGTGGGTTTTTTAAATCGGGTGCGGAACACTGAAGCTTTCTTT CAWSVGFLNRVRNTEAFF
. TRBJ1-2 TRBV21-1 . TGTGCCAGCAGCAAAGCCTCAGGGGAGGGTCTCTATGGCTACACCTTC CASSKASGEGLYGYTF
. TRBJ1-5 TRBV6-1 TRBD1 TGTGCCAGCAGGCTACAGGGGGACCAGCCCCAGCATTTT CASRLQGDQPQHF
. TRBJ2-7 TRBV2 TRBD2 TGTGCCAGCAGTGTGACTAGCGGGGGGAGCTCCTACGAGCAGTACTTC CASSVTSGGSSYEQYF
. TRBJ2-2 TRBV11-3 TRBD2 TGTGCCAGCAGCTGGGAGCGGGGGGGCACCGGGGAGCTGTTTTTT CASSWERGGTGELFF
. TRBJ2-7 TRBV27 TRBD1 TGTGCCAGCAGTTTCACAGGGGATGAAATGTACGAGCAGTACTTC CASSFTGDEMYEQYF
. TRBJ1-2 TRBV29-1 . TGCAGCGTTGAGACAGGTTATGGCTACACCTTC CSVETGYGYTF
. TRBJ1-1 TRBV19 . TGTGCCAGTAGTATAGGCAGGGTCACTGAAGCTTTCTTT CASSIGRVTEAFF
once TRBJ1-6 TRBV4-1 . TGCGCCAGCAGCCAGGTGTTGGACCTCCGGGGGGGAAATTCACCCCTCCACTTT CASSQVLDLRGGNSPLHF
. TRBJ2-6 TRBV27 . TGTGCCAGCAGTTTAGGCAGCTCTGGGGCCAACGTCCTGACTTTC CASSLGSSGANVLTF
. TRBJ1-1 TRBV11-2 TRBD1 TGTGCCAGCAGCTCCCCGACAGGGAATACTGAAGCTTTCTTT CASSSPTGNTEAFF
. TRBJ1-1 TRBV7-9 . TGTGCCAGCAGCTTAGCTCCGGGTGTGGGCACTGAAGCTTTCTTT CASSLAPGVGTEAFF
. TRBJ2-7 TRBV7-8 . TGTGCCAGCAGCTTAGTTGCCTACGAGCAGTACTTC CASSLVAYEQYF
. TRBJ2-1 TRBV10-1 TRBD2 TGCGCCAGCAGTGTTATCAGCGGGAGTACCTACAATGAGCAGTTCTTC CASSVISGSTYNEQFF
. TRBJ1-2 TRBV11-2 . TGTGCCAGCAGCTTCGCCTCCGGGACATACTATGGCTACACCTTC CASSFASGTYYGYTF
. TRBJ2-5 TRBV29-1 . TGCAGCGCAAATTGGCCTAACCAAGAGACCCAGTACTTC CSANWPNQETQYF